The 10 T cell receptor beta chains in this list originate from one sample, sequenced in a study of T-cell reconstitution after alpha-beta-depleted transplantation in children. Findings and limits, study-wide: One year post-transplant, T-cell counts and diversity were largely derived from T cells produced anew.

For these TCRs, the target antigens are not known. Unique molecular identifiers were incorporated during preparation of the TCRbeta library. TCRdb fed the PCR reads into MiXCR, producing one record per CDR3 protein. The sample carries around 300,000 distinct CDR3 sequences, over 7% recorded once. Specimen: peripheral blood, collected 360 days after TCRalphabeta/CD19-depleted stem cell transplant. The receptor source for this set is a female patient aged 2-10 years who had a stem cell transplant for Fanconi anemia, so the T cells may come from the graft donor.

This clonotype was counted at least ten times. This rearrangement joins TRBV7-2 to TRBJ1-6, with 7 bases lining up with TRBD1. Germline V gene lookup returns CDR1 SGHTA and CDR2 FQGNSA. The CDR3 loop spans 14 amino acids. The V segment lost 5 bases and the J segment 8 bases; nucleotides outside the gene matches: 6. Here the CDR3 DNA reads TGTGCCAGCAGCCCCAGGGGGGGGTATTCACCCCTCCACTTT. It codes for CASSPRGGYSPLHF.

This clonotype was observed at least ten times. The V call is TRBV7-9, the J call TRBJ2-1; D perhaps matches TRBD2 (5 bases). V was pared by 4 bases and J by 7 bases, with 8 bases between. There are 12 residues in the CDR3. In germline, CDR1 is SEHNR, CDR2 FQNEAQ (reference sequence). CDR3 nucleotides: TGTGCCAGCAGCTCACTAGGAAATGAGCAGTTCTTC. It encodes CASSSLGNEQFF.

The genes are TRBV18 and TRBJ2-1, with 10 bases matching TRBD2. In germline, CDR1 is KGHSH, CDR2 LQKENI. V lost 5 bases, J lost 5 bases, and 3 bases stayed unmatched. The length of the CDR3 is 14 residues. CDR3 in DNA: TGTGCCAGCTCATCTACTAGCGGGAACAATGAGCAGTTCTTC. Amino acids: CASSSTSGNNEQFF.

The sample holds a few counts of this clonotype. This chain connects TRBV7-2 to TRBJ2-5; D ambiguous. With 1 base removed from V and 2 bases from J, the gap between germline ends came to 8 bases. The CDR3 contains 14 residues. Looked up from germline, CDR1 is SGHTA and CDR2 is FQGNSA. CDR3 residues: CASSLELLQETQYF. The DNA for the CDR3 is TGTGCCAGCAGCTTAGAGCTACTACAAGAGACCCAGTACTTC.

This clonotype was counted many times. The chain carries TRBV7-3 and TRBJ2-2; D is ambiguous. CDR3 length equals 13 residues. V was shortened by 4 bases and J by 8 bases, with 11 bases between the two germline ends. Germline-derived CDR1 and CDR2 are SGHTA and FQGTGA. The CDR3 DNA reads as TGTGCCAGCAGCTCGATTCAATGGGGGGAGCTGTTTTTT. Its translation is CASSSIQWGELFF.

V gene TRBV27 combines with J gene TRBJ1-2; D may be TRBD1 (5 bases). CDR3 length: 15 residues. V was pared by 3 bases and J by 6 bases, with 17 bases between. Germline V gives CDR1 MNHEY, CDR2 SMNVEV (reference sequence). The CDR3 spells CASSFAGSRGDGYTF. The CDR3 nucleotides are TGTGCCAGCAGTTTTGCAGGGAGCCGAGGTGATGGCTACACCTTC.

This clonotype was recorded a few times. This chain joins TRBV20-1 and TRBJ1-5; D is ambiguous. Germline assignment: CDR1 DFQATT and CDR2 SNEGSKA (reference sequence). This CDR3 contains 17 residues. V was pared by 6 bases and J by 0 bases, with 21 bases between. CDR3 sequence: CSALKAVGQNSNQPQHF. Written as DNA, the CDR3 is TGCAGTGCCTTAAAGGCAGTTGGGCAAAATAGCAATCAGCCCCAGCATTTT.

CDR3 sequence (DNA): TGTGCCAGCAGCCCAACAGGGGGAGTGGGTTGGACTGAAGCTTTCTTT. This translates into CASSPTGGVGWTEAFF. The chain employs TRBV7-2 and TRBJ1-1; TRBD1 matches at 8 bases. The germline CDR1 and CDR2 sequences are SGHTA and FQGNSA. The trim removed 5 bases at V and 5 bases at J, leaving 13 bases unmatched. This CDR3 has 16 amino acids.

V gene TRBV7-9 combines with J gene TRBJ2-3; 7 bases line up with TRBD2. CDR1 and CDR2 (germline): SEHNR, FQNEAQ (reference sequence). This CDR3 spans 16 amino acids. The junction had 8 bases not matched to a gene; V was cut back by 1 base and J by 4 bases. DNA of the CDR3: TGTGCCAGCAGCTTAGGCGGACTAGGTGGGGCAGATACGCAGTATTTT. Translated, it gives CASSLGGLGGADTQYF.

This clonotype was recorded many times. The chain employs TRBV7-6 and TRBJ2-7; D could derive from TRBD1 or TRBD2 (5 bases each). The V end was cut by 2 bases, the J end by 4 bases, with 21 bases between. Germline V gives CDR1 SGHVS, CDR2 FNYEAQ. This CDR3 comprises 17 residues. The CDR3 sequence is CASSLLSHRRGSYEQYF. CDR3 nucleotides: TGTGCCAGCAGCTTACTTTCGCACAGGCGAGGGAGTTACGAGCAGTACTTC.